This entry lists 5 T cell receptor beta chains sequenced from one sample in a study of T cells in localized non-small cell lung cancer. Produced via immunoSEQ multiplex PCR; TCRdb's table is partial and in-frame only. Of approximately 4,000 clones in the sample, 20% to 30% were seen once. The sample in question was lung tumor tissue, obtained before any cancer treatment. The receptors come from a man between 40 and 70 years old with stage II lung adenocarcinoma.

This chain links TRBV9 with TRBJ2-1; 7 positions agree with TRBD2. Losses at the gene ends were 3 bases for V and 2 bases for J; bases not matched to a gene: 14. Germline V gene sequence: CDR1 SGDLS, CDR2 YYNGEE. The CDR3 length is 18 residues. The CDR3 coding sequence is TGTGCCAGCAGCGCCCCCCGGTCGGGCGGGGGTACCTACAATGAGCAGTTCTTC. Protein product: CASSAPRSGGGTYNEQFF. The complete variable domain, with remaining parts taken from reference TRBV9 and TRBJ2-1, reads DSGVTQTPKHLITATGQRVTLRCSPRSGDLSVYWYQQSLDQGLQFLIQYYNGEERAKGNILERFSAQQFPDLHSELNLSSLELGDSALYFCASSAPRSGGGTYNEQFFGPGTRLTVL.

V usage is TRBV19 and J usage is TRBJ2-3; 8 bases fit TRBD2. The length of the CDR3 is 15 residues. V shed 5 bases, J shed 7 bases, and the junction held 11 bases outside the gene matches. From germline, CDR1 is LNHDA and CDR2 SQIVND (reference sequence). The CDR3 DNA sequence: TGTGCCAGTAGTCGAACTAGCGGAGCTAGGAATACGCAGTATTTT. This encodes CASSRTSGARNTQYF.

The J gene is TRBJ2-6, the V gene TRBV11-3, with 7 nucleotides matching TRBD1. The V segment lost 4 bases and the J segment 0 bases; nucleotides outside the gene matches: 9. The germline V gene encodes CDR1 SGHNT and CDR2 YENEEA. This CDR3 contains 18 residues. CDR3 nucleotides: TGTGCCAGCAGCTACCTAGGGACAGCTGTCTCTGGGGCCAACGTCCTGACTTTC. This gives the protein CASSYLGTAVSGANVLTF.

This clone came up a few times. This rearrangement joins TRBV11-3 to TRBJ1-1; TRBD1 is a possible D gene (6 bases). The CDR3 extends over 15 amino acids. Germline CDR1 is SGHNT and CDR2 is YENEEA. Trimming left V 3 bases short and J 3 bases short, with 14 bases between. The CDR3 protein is CASSFRGEGDTEAFF. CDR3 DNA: TGTGCCAGCAGCTTTAGGGGGGAAGGGGACACTGAAGCTTTCTTT.

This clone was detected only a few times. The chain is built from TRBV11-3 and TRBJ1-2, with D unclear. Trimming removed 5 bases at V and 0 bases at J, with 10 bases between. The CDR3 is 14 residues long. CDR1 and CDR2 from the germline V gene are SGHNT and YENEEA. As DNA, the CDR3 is TGTGCCAGCAGCCACGGCACAGCTAACTATGGCTACACCTTC. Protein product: CASSHGTANYGYTF.